Listed below are T cell receptor beta chains from one sample, sequenced in a study of shared clonotypes between healthy human individuals. TCRdb's copy holds only in-frame clones and misses some; the assay was immunoSEQ multiplex PCR. Found here are 2,500,000 or so clones, roughly 93% of them singletons; the top ten hold around 0.4%. The sequenced sample consisted of naive CD4+ T cells from PBMCs. Every receptor here comes from a young man in good health. Some clones in this sample may be carry-over from other donors' samples. Each CDR3 is given without its conserved first and last residue. Each record gives: J gene, V gene, CDR3 protein.

TRBJ2-1 TRBV11-1 ASASGTYNEQF
TRBJ2-7 TRBV27 ASSPRRREALEQY
TRBJ2-1 TRBV29-1 SVDDRTSTNYNEQF
TRBJ2-1 TRBV2 ASSRGQANEQF
TRBJ1-3 TRBV7-2 ASRGTAGNTIY
TRBJ2-3 TRBV5-1 ASSLKIERETGSTDTQY
TRBJ1-2 TRBV20-1 SAPAVYGYT
TRBJ2-3 TRBV4-1 ASSPPLAGPTDTQY
TRBJ2-3 TRBV5-4 ASSSSGREGDTQY
TRBJ2-7 TRBV2 ASSPGGTYEQY
TRBJ2-7 TRBV5-4 ASSLGANYEQY
TRBJ2-5 TRBV5-1 ASSLTSGRVRQETQY
TRBJ2-1 TRBV2 ASSGVGGTYNEQF
TRBJ1-1 TRBV18 ASSPTGLLEAF
TRBJ1-1 TRBV21-1 ASSTGTRGDTEAF
TRBJ1-2 TRBV10-3 AIRAGGGGYGYT
TRBJ2-7 TRBV11-2 ASRRPGGRSYEQY
TRBJ2-3 TRBV10-3 AIRGTASTDTQY
TRBJ2-7 TRBV18 ASSPARDGGTHEQY
TRBJ2-7 TRBV5-6 ASSGDRGISYEQY
TRBJ2-7 TRBV28 ASRLTGAEQY
TRBJ2-4 TRBV27 ASSLWVTAKNIQY
TRBJ1-4 TRBV18 ASSPRGRTNEKLF
TRBJ2-2 TRBV2 ASRGYDRFGGELF
TRBJ2-1 TRBV5-6 ASSLRRIAGWGNEQF
TRBJ2-2 TRBV4-1 ASSQGIGNTGELF
TRBJ2-1 TRBV6-6 ASSPEFYNEQF
TRBJ1-1 TRBV5-4 ASSLVPEANTEAF
TRBJ2-7 TRBV28 ASSSFSTGSYEQY
TRBJ2-7 TRBV10-1 ASSEQGSGFYEQY
TRBJ1-2 TRBV6-6 ASSYRTGIGGYT
TRBJ1-1 TRBV30 AWSGRSEAF
TRBJ2-7 TRBV6-4 ASSLLAGGYYEQY
TRBJ2-1 TRBV29-1 SVDLLAGGRNNEQF
TRBJ2-3 TRBV20-1 SAALGDTQY
TRBJ2-1 TRBV5-4 ASSPIMGTYEQF
TRBJ1-2 TRBV7-8 ASSLGRNYGYT
TRBJ2-3 TRBV27 ASSTPGLASPRDTQY
TRBJ2-5 TRBV7-3 ASSVSGQADQETQY
TRBJ2-3 TRBV14 ASSQDPRLSTDTQY